This entry lists 14 T cell receptor beta chains sequenced from one sample in a study of blood T cell repertoires in COVID-19. Assay used: immunoSEQ multiplex PCR; TCRdb lists only in-frame clones, some missing. The sample records 90,000 to 120,000 clones, 80% to 90% being singletons. Sequencing input: peripheral blood. These receptors all stem from a woman aged 80 or older with acute or convalescent COVID-19.

CDR3 sequence reads: CASSLQGMNTEAFF. The CDR3 nucleotides read TGTGCCAGCAGCTTGCAGGGCATGAACACTGAAGCTTTCTTT. The rearrangement uses TRBV5-6 and TRBJ1-1, with D possibly being TRBD1 (5 bases). The CDR3 has 14 amino acids. Germline V gives CDR1 SGHDT, CDR2 YYEEEE. V gave up 1 base and J gave up 0 bases, with 7 bases separating them. Complete variable domain (other parts from reference TRBV5-6 and TRBJ1-1): DAGVTQSPTHLIKTRGQQVTLRCSPKSGHDTVSWYQQALGQGPQFIFQYYEEEERQRGNFPDRFSGHQFPNYSSELNVNALLLGDSALYLCASSLQGMNTEAFFGQGTRLTVV.

The rearrangement uses TRBV5-6 and TRBJ2-3; TRBD2 aligns across 11 bases. Germline trimming cut 4 bases from V and 6 bases from J; bases unmatched to any gene: 7. The CDR3 spans 15 residues. Germline assignment: CDR1 SGHDT and CDR2 YYEEEE. CDR3 amino acids: CASSPGTSGGDTQYF. CDR3 coding DNA: TGTGCCAGCAGCCCGGGGACTAGCGGTGGTGATACGCAGTATTTT.

This chain uses TRBV4-3 with TRBJ2-2; TRBD1 is a possible D gene (5 bases). Germline assignment: CDR1 LGHNA and CDR2 YSLEER. CDR3 length equals 13 residues. The V end lost 5 bases, the J end lost 7 bases, and 11 bases lay between the germline ends. CDR3 region: CASSSGPVGELFF. CDR3 nucleotide sequence: TGCGCCAGCAGCTCAGGGCCTGTCGGGGAGCTGTTTTTT.

The J gene is TRBJ1-2, the V gene TRBV19; TRBD1 aligns across 10 bases. The CDR3 runs 13 residues. Germline-derived CDR1 and CDR2 are LNHDA and SQIVND (reference sequence). V shed 3 bases, J shed 6 bases, and the junction held 1 base outside the gene matches. The CDR3 region is CASSMTGGDGYTF. In DNA form, the CDR3 reads TGTGCCAGTAGTATGACAGGGGGCGATGGCTACACCTTC.

This clone was counted a single time. The chain uses TRBV7-8 and TRBJ1-6; D may be TRBD1 (5 bases). Between the trimmed V and J ends, which lost 5 bases and 6 bases, there was a span of 14 bases. Germline CDR1 reads SGHVS; CDR2 reads FQNEAQ. The CDR3 has 15 amino acids. In DNA, the CDR3 is TGTGCCAGCAGCCCTCAGCCCCAGGGTAATTCACCCCTCCACTTT. Amino acids: CASSPQPQGNSPLHF.

The V call is TRBV7-8, the J call TRBJ2-1; TRBD2 matches 8 bases. The CDR3 covers 15 residues. Germline values: CDR1 SGHVS, CDR2 FQNEAQ. With V trimmed by 3 bases and J by 4 bases, 5 bases remained unmatched. The CDR3 sequence is CASSFGGALYNEQFF. The CDR3 DNA sequence: TGTGCCAGCAGCTTCGGGGGGGCCTTATACAATGAGCAGTTCTTC.

Here the CDR3 reads CASSYGQGSYGYTF. CDR3 sequence (DNA): TGTGCCAGCAGTTACGGGCAGGGATCCTATGGCTACACCTTC. V and J are TRBV6-5 and TRBJ1-2; a possible D gene is TRBD1 (5 bases). The V gene's germline CDR1 is MNHEY and CDR2 SVGAGI. Trimming shortened V by 2 bases and J by 4 bases, and 11 bases separated the two germline ends. The CDR3 has 14 amino acids.

This clone has more than one count but fewer than ten. The chain joins TRBV19 to TRBJ1-6; D unclear. This CDR3 has 18 residues. V lost 5 bases and J lost 0, with 17 bases in between. The germline CDR1 and CDR2 sequences are LNHDA and SQIVND (reference sequence). The CDR3 is CASSPLDGLSSYNSPLHF. The CDR3 region has the DNA TGTGCCAGTAGTCCCTTGGACGGACTTAGCTCCTATAATTCACCCCTCCACTTT.

The V gene is TRBV4-2, the J gene TRBJ1-1; 8 bases line up with TRBD1. In germline, CDR1 is LGHNA, CDR2 YNFKEQ. V dropped 8 bases and J dropped 2; count of bases not matched to a gene: 10. The CDR3 runs to 15 residues. In nucleotides, the CDR3 is TGTGCCAGCTCGGGCCAGGGGGCGGGAAACACTGAAGCTTTCTTT. It is translated as CASSGQGAGNTEAFF.

This CDR3 is CASSVSPDQPQHF. CDR3 sequence (DNA): TGTGCCAGCAGCGTGAGCCCCGATCAGCCCCAGCATTTT. The chain couples TRBV6-5 to TRBJ1-5; D not resolved. The germline V gene encodes CDR1 MNHEY and CDR2 SVGAGI. This CDR3 spans 13 amino acids. Trimming pared 6 bases from V and 5 bases from J, leaving 11 bases between.

Written as DNA, the CDR3 is TGTGCCAGTAGTATAAAGCGTTCGGGGACAGGGGGTAGTCAGCCCCAGCATTTT. Translating it yields CASSIKRSGTGGSQPQHF. The rearrangement uses TRBV19 and TRBJ1-5; 11 nucleotides line up with TRBD1. J gave up 6 bases and V 2 bases, and 12 bases lay outside the gene matches. CDR1 is LNHDA, CDR2 SQIVND, per germline (reference sequence). CDR3 length equals 18 residues.

The V and J genes are TRBV5-8 and TRBJ1-2, with TRBD1 matching over 7 bases. CDR1 and CDR2 (germline): SGHTS, YDEGEE. Germline trimming cut 4 bases from V and 7 bases from J; bases unmatched to any gene: 16. The CDR3 loop spans 16 amino acids. The CDR3 DNA reads TGTGCCAGCAGCCCCCGGGACAGAAGCTTCAAGAGTGGCTACACCTTC. Translated: CASSPRDRSFKSGYTF.

The chain joins TRBV28 to TRBJ2-7, with D perhaps TRBD2 (6 bases). The germline V gene has CDR1 MDHEN and CDR2 SYDVKM. V lost 6 bases to trimming and J lost 5 bases, with 23 bases between them. The CDR3 covers 16 residues. The CDR3 reads CASRGMAGTQGNEQYF. The DNA of the CDR3 is TGTGCCAGCAGGGGTATGGCAGGGACTCAAGGGAACGAGCAGTACTTC.

CDR3 amino acids: CASRGKVAGAYNEQFF. CDR3 DNA sequence: TGTGCCAGCAGGGGAAAGGTAGCGGGGGCCTACAATGAGCAGTTCTTC. J is TRBJ2-1 and V is TRBV7-9; 9 nucleotides line up with TRBD2. V lost 6 bases to trimming and J lost 2 bases; unmatched junction nucleotides: 8. The CDR3 consists of 16 residues. Germline CDR1 reads SEHNR; CDR2 reads FQNEAQ (reference sequence).